These 17 T cell receptor beta chains were sequenced from one sample in a study of cytomegalovirus exposure and HLA in healthy donors. The PCR made use of 60 Vbeta and 13 Jbeta primers. Clones were read by immunoSEQ multiplex PCR, and TCRdb kept only the in-frame ones, dropping some. The table has some 170,000 clones, approximately 70% seen once. Sequencing input: PBMCs. Receptor source: a human donor in good health.

The V call is TRBV6-1, the J call TRBJ2-5, with D perhaps matching TRBD2 (7 bases). V was trimmed by 7 bases and J by 5 bases, leaving 17 bases between them. Germline assignment: CDR1 MNHNS and CDR2 SASEGT. CDR3 length equals 14 residues. This CDR3 is CASTEGGSRETQYF. The CDR3 nucleotides read TGTGCCAGCACCGAGGGGGGGTCAAGGGAGACCCAGTACTTC.

The table lists this clone with a few counts. V is TRBV2 and J is TRBJ2-1; a possible D gene is TRBD1 (5 bases). This CDR3 contains 16 residues. In germline, CDR1 is SNHLY, CDR2 FYNNEI. The V end was cut by 3 bases, the J end by 1 base, with 13 bases between. CDR3 amino acids: CASSDRSGASYNEQFF. DNA of the CDR3: TGTGCCAGCAGTGACCGGAGTGGGGCGTCCTACAATGAGCAGTTCTTC.

The chain uses TRBV18 and TRBJ1-6; TRBD1 agrees at 11 bases. Looked up from germline, CDR1 is KGHSH and CDR2 is LQKENI. V shed 3 bases, J shed 9 bases, and the junction held 4 bases outside the gene matches. The CDR3 contains 15 residues. The CDR3 reads CASSPSGQGASPLHF. CDR3 nucleotides: TGTGCCAGCTCACCTTCTGGACAGGGGGCTTCACCCCTCCACTTT.

This chain joins TRBV6-5 and TRBJ1-1, with D unresolved. The CDR3 is 15 amino acids. CDR1 is MNHEY and CDR2 is SVGAGI in the germline V gene. Trimming left V 8 bases short and J 3 bases short, with 19 bases between. CDR3: CASSNPATGDTEAFF. CDR3 coding DNA: TGTGCCAGCTCGAACCCCGCAACCGGTGACACTGAAGCTTTCTTT.

This clone was picked up a small number of times. The chain employs TRBV9 and TRBJ2-1; 14 bases are a match to TRBD2. Trimming at V came to 2 bases and at J to 8 bases, leaving 3 bases not matched to a gene. The CDR3 has 15 amino acids. Germline V lookup: CDR1 SGDLS, CDR2 YYNGEE. For the CDR3, the DNA is TGTGCCAGCAGCGTTCGACTAGCGGGAGGGGATGAGCAGTTCTTC. Its protein product is CASSVRLAGGDEQFF.

The chain joins TRBV7-9 to TRBJ2-7, with a possible D match to TRBD2 (6 bases). Trimming left V 4 bases short and J 3 bases short, with 19 bases between. The germline V gene has CDR1 SEHNR and CDR2 FQNEAQ (reference sequence). This CDR3 region has 16 residues. CDR3 in DNA: TGTGCCAGCAGCTCCAAAGGGTGGGGGGATTTCTACGAGCAGTACTTC. This encodes CASSSKGWGDFYEQYF.

This clone was seen a handful of times. The chain employs TRBV7-6 and TRBJ2-2; D gene uncertain. The V end was cut by 5 bases, the J end by 6 bases, with 13 bases between. Germline CDR1 reads SGHVS; CDR2 reads FNYEAQ. This CDR3 has 14 residues. The CDR3 is CASSDLVLAGELFF. The CDR3 DNA is TGTGCCAGCAGCGACTTGGTACTGGCCGGGGAGCTGTTTTTT. Together with reference TRBV7-6 and TRBJ2-2, the CDR3 gives the full variable domain: GAGVSQSPRYKVTKRGQDVALRCDPISGHVSLYWYRQALGQGPEFLTYFNYEAQQDKSGLPNDRFSAERPEGSISTLTIQRTEQRDSAMYRCASSDLVLAGELFFGEGSRLTVL.

The rearrangement uses TRBV5-1 and TRBJ2-5; a possible D gene is TRBD1 (8 bases). Per the germline V gene, CDR1 is SGHRS and CDR2 is YFSETQ. The germline V and J ends were trimmed by 2 bases and 3 bases, with 17 bases remaining between them. The CDR3 runs 16 residues. The chain's CDR3 is CASSFTGGLLKETQYF. DNA for the CDR3: TGCGCCAGCAGCTTTACAGGGGGACTACTGAAAGAGACCCAGTACTTC.

The chain recombines TRBV9 with TRBJ2-2; 10 bases are a match to TRBD2. The trim removed 6 bases at V and 2 bases at J, leaving 10 bases unmatched. The CDR3 loop spans 17 amino acids. The germline CDR1 and CDR2 sequences are SGDLS and YYNGEE. CDR3 sequence reads: CASTNGLAGANTGELFF. In nucleotides, the CDR3 is TGTGCCAGCACGAATGGGCTAGCGGGGGCAAACACCGGGGAGCTGTTTTTT.

The chain employs TRBV21-1 and TRBJ1-1; the table names TRBD1, a call not compared with the DNA. TRBV21-1 has pseudogene status. The CDR3 length is 14 residues. CDR3 sequence reads: CASRNRTGQSEAFF. The CDR3 coding sequence is TGTGCCAGCAGAAACCGGACAGGGCAAAGTGAAGCTTTCTTT.

The chain uses TRBV5-4 and TRBJ1-3; no reliable D call. CDR3 length equals 14 residues. Germline V gene lookup returns CDR1 SGHNT and CDR2 YYREEE (reference sequence). Trimming cost V 4 bases and J 8 bases, with 16 bases left between them. The CDR3 loop reads CASSVGISRDTIYF. The CDR3 DNA reads TGTGCCAGCAGCGTAGGAATCTCACGGGACACCATATATTTT.

To note about this clone: The germline gene is not matched at one end of the junction; a read error may be the cause. The same CDR3 also results from other DNA sequences found in this sample. The CDR3 sequence is CASSQAPGGFYTF. The CDR3 bases are TGCGCCAGCAGCCAAGCCCCAGGGGGGTTCTACACCTTC. The chain couples TRBV5-4 to TRBJ1-2; 7 bases agree with TRBD1. The germline V gene has CDR1 SGHNT and CDR2 YYREEE (reference sequence). CDR3 length: 13 amino acids.

V gene TRBV9 combines with J gene TRBJ1-3; D is possibly TRBD1 (6 bases). CDR1 and CDR2 (germline): SGDLS, YYNGEE. The V gene lost 5 bases and the J gene lost 4 bases, with 13 bases spanning the gap. This CDR3 has 14 amino acids. The CDR3 DNA is TGTGCCAGCAGTTCAGGGGTGTCCGGAAACACCATATATTTT. Amino acids: CASSSGVSGNTIYF. The full variable domain, rest sourced from reference TRBV9 and TRBJ1-3, is DSGVTQTPKHLITATGQRVTLRCSPRSGDLSVYWYQQSLDQGLQFLIQYYNGEERAKGNILERFSAQQFPDLHSELNLSSLELGDSALYFCASSSGVSGNTIYFGEGSWLTVV.

The chain uses TRBV4-2 and TRBJ2-2, with D unresolved. Trimming removed 0 bases at V and 3 bases at J, with 8 bases between. The CDR3 length is 15 residues. CDR1 is LGHNA and CDR2 is YNFKEQ in the germline V gene. Here the CDR3 reads CASSQDARDTGELFF. CDR3 nucleotide sequence: TGTGCCAGCAGCCAAGATGCTCGGGACACCGGGGAGCTGTTTTTT.

The rearrangement links TRBV11-2 to TRBJ2-1; 7 bases line up with TRBD1. The CDR3 totals 17 residues. Trimming cost V 5 bases and J 2 bases; bases outside gene matches: 12. Germline assignment: CDR1 SGHAT and CDR2 FQNNGV. The CDR3 region has the DNA TGTGCCAGCAGCCACCAGACAGGGCCGGTCCCCTACAATGAGCAGTTCTTC. This translates into CASSHQTGPVPYNEQFF.

This chain joins TRBV30 and TRBJ2-3; D is perhaps TRBD2 (6 bases). Trimming pared 6 bases from V and 3 bases from J, leaving 16 bases between. The CDR3 spans 14 residues. Looked up from germline, CDR1 is GTSNPN and CDR2 is SVGIG (reference sequence). The CDR3 loop is CACQRGRETDTQYF. Here the CDR3 DNA reads TGTGCCTGTCAAAGGGGCCGGGAGACAGATACGCAGTATTTT.

The chain couples TRBV9 to TRBJ1-1, with D unclear. Trimming removed 0 bases at V and 2 bases at J, with 5 bases between. Germline V gene lookup returns CDR1 SGDLS and CDR2 YYNGEE. The CDR3 is 13 residues long. The CDR3 protein is CASSVVLNTEAFF. As DNA, the CDR3 is TGTGCCAGCAGCGTAGTATTAAACACTGAAGCTTTCTTT.